What follows is one T cell receptor beta chain and its context. Its antigen is still unknown. This specimen includes other DNA sequences encoding the same CDR3. This entry comes from a study of OX40 agonist ivuxolimab in advanced cancers. Whole-study context: Aged roughly 23 to 90 with a mean of 60 years, they were around 79% male. Partial responses occurred in Three dose-escalation patients, one with hepatocellular carcinoma and two with cutaneous melanoma. General observations from the study: The CD4+ and CD8+ T cells in the blood had expanded clonally by week 6 at 0.1 to 3.0 mg/kg. In CD8+ T cells, expanded clones were on average more numerous than in CD4+.

Germline CDR1 is LNHDA and CDR2 is SQIVND (reference sequence). V lost 5 bases and J 2 bases, leaving 10 bases between the germline ends. The CDR3 extends over 13 amino acids. The protocol was immunoSEQ multiplex PCR, while the TCRdb copy is restricted to in-frame clones and leaves out a portion. The sample carries around 70,000 clones, approximately 90% recorded once. Here the sequenced sample was CD4+ or CD8+ T cells sorted from blood, taken in a trial of the OX40 agonist ivuxolimab. The V call is TRBV19, the J call TRBJ2-7; a possible D gene is TRBD1 (6 bases). The receptor was derived from an adult with an advanced solid tumor such as melanoma, head and neck, liver or kidney cancer. The DNA of the CDR3 is TGTGCCAGTAGTCCTGGACAGACCTACGAGCAGTACTTC. Protein: CASSPGQTYEQYF.